What follows is one T cell receptor (beta chain) and its context. This clonotype was picked up a small number of times. Its antigen specificity is not known. No much larger clone exists at a distance of one base, and base qualities are not known. The germline V gene (reference sequence) specifies DFQATT as CDR1 and SNEGSKA as CDR2. Taken from cysteine to phenylalanine, the CDR3 has 18 residues. Just CDR3 DNA is preserved here, 54 bases in frame from base 1. The V end gives up 3 bases and the J end 4 bases, leaving 14 bases in the junction not matched to a gene. The donors were a few dozen Caucasian individuals from Russia, aged 6 to 90 years, who were systemically healthy. Each donor gave around 9 milliliters of peripheral blood, collected into EDTA-treated Vacutainer tubes. Ficoll-Paque density-gradient centrifugation was used to isolate PBMCs, with at least 6.5 million per sample. Total RNA, at least 6 micrograms per sample, was extracted from PBMCs with Trizol reagent. For every donor, flow cytometry on a PBMC aliquot measured the percentage of naive CD45RAhigh/CD27high T cells.

This entry belongs to a study of blood T cells in healthy people across ages (dated by TCRdb to about 2015). Broadly, across the study: Template switching captured roughly one uniquely barcoded TCR beta cDNA molecule per two T cells in model experiments. Using deep sequencing normalized with unique cDNA molecular identifiers, the study measured how TCR beta repertoire diversity changes with age. The donors were split into four age groups: young (average 16 years), middle-aged (more than 35), aged (more than 55) and long-lived (roughly 86). To avoid experimental bias, donors of different ages were distributed randomly across sequencing lanes. Using the same blood draw, the study looked at two additional independent replicas of 1 million unique cDNA reads for two donors, one aged 18 to 30 and the other aged 80 or older. What the authors observed across the whole study: Observed TCR beta diversity per million T cells fell roughly linearly with age, and a significant reduction was already apparent by age approximately 41. Conclusive comparison of naive and antigen-experienced compartments was prevented by the profiling of bulk unsorted PBMCs. Estimates of total diversity based on one million sequenced T cells were regarded as lower bounds and as underestimates. The CMV infection status of donors was not known, potentially confounding age-related changes in expanded clonotypes. There was a strong correlation between observed TCR beta diversity and the percentage of naive T cells measured by flow cytometry. The long-lived group showed more naive CD4+ T cells, fewer expanded clones and increased TCR diversity than the aged group, suggesting age selection.

The protocol used for the library was 5' RACE. Sequencing was carried out with an Illumina HiSeq 2500. A second roughly 6 to 12 cycle PCR used a sample-barcoded 5' primer and a J-beta primer mix. A unique molecular identifier was introduced onto each TCR beta cDNA molecule by a template-switch 5' adaptor carrying 12 random nucleotides. Each sample yielded at least 2.5 million CDR3-containing paired-end reads. The Mint cDNA synthesis kit, primed by a TRBC-specific oligonucleotide, was used to synthesize first-strand cDNA from all RNA. All cDNA was treated with uracil-DNA glycosylase and then went through a first 18-cycle PCR with the universal primers M1SS and BC2_uni_R. The authors' analysis ran thus. Each sample was normalized by randomly selecting 1 million high-quality reads, each carrying a distinct molecular identifier. Reads sharing molecular identifiers were discarded rather than binned into consensus sequences. CDR3 identification, clonotype clustering and error correction used MiTCR with a Q25 quality threshold and the strictest error-elimination algorithm. A nonparametric unseen species model with Euler transformation was used to estimate a lower bound on total TCR beta diversity. TCRdb trimmed public reads at Q25 via fastp, called clones via MiXCR and kept in-frame beta chains. Each entry is one CDR3 protein sequence, shown with its most common DNA and genes. For this entry, the V and J calls and clone size follow TCRdb and not the study's own pipeline. The sample yields 700,000 or so distinct CDR3 sequences; approximately 40% were counted once. Together, the top ten hold 30% of the sample.

The sequence links TRBV20-1 to TRBJ2-1; 11 nucleotides in the junction match TRBD1. The TCR comes from a man older than 75 in good health. The sample taken for sequencing was blood. The sequence in DNA is TGCAGTGCTAGTCTACTTGCCGGGACAGGGGGGAGATACAATGAGCAGTTCTTC. The resulting protein is CSASLLAGTGGRYNEQFF.